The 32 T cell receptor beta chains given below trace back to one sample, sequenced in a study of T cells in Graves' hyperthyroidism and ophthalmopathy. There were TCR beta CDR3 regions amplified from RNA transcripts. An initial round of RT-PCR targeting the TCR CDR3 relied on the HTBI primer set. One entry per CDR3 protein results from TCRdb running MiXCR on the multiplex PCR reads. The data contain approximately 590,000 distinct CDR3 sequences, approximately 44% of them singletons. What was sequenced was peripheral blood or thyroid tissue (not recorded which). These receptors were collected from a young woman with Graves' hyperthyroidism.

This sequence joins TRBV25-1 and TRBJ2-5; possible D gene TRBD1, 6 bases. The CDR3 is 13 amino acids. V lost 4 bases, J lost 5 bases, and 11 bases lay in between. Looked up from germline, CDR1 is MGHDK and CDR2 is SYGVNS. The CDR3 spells CASSVEGEETQYF. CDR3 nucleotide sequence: TGTGCCAGCAGTGTTGAGGGGGAGGAGACCCAGTACTTC.

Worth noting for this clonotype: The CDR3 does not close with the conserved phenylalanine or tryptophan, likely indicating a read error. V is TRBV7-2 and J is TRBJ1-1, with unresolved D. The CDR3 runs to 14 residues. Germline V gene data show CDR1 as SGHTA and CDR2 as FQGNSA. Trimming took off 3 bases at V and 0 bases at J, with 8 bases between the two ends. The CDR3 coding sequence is TGTGCCAGCAGCTTGAACGGGATGAACACTGAAGCTTTCCTT. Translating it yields CASSLNGMNTEAFL.

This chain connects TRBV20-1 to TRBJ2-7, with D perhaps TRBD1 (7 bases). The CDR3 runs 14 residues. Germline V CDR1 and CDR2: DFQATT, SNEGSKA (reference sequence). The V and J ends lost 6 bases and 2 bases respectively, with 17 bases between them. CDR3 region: CSAPGGTAAYEQYF. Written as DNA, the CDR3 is TGCAGTGCCCCCGGCGGGACAGCAGCCTACGAGCAGTACTTC.

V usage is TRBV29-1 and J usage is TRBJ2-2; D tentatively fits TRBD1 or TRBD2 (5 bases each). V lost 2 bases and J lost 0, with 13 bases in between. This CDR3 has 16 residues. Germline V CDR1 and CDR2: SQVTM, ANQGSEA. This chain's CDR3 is CSVELDRDPNTGELFF. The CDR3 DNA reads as TGCAGCGTTGAATTGGATCGGGACCCGAACACCGGGGAGCTGTTTTTT.

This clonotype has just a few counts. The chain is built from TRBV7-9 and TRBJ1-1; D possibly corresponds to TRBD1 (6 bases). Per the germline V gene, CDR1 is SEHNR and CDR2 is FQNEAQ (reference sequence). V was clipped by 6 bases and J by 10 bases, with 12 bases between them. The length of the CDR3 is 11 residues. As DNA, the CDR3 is TGTGCCAGCAGTATCGGACAGCGAGCTTTCTTT. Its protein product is CASSIGQRAFF.

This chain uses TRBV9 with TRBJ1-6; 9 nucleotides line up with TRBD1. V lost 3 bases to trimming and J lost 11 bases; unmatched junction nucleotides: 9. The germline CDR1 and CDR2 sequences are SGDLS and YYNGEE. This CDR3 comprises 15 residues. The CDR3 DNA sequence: TGTGCCAGCAGCGCGTTGGAGGACAGGGGTACACCCCTCCACTTT. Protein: CASSALEDRGTPLHF. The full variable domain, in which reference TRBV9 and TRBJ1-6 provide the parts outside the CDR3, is DSGVTQTPKHLITATGQRVTLRCSPRSGDLSVYWYQQSLDQGLQFLIQYYNGEERAKGNILERFSAQQFPDLHSELNLSSLELGDSALYFCASSALEDRGTPLHFGNGTRLTVT.

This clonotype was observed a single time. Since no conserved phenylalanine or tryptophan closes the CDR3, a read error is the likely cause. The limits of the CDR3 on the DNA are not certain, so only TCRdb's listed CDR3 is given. This CDR3 reads CASSFQAS. The chain employs TRBV7-2 and TRBJ2-6; the tabulated D call, TRBD2, remains unverified against the DNA. Including both end residues, the CDR3 is 8 amino acids long. Germline V CDR1 and CDR2: SGHTA, FQGNSA.

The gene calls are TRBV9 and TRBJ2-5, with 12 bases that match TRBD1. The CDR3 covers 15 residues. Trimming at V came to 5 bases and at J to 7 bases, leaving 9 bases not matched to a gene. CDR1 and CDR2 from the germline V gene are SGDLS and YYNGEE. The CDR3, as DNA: TGTGCCAGCAGGACAGGGGACAGGGGGCTTGTGACCCAGTACTTC. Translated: CASRTGDRGLVTQYF.

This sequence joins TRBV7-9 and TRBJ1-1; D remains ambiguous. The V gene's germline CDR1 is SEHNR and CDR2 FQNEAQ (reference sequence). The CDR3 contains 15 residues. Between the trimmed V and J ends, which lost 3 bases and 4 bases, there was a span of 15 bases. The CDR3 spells CASSFTGPVGTEAFF. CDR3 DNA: TGTGCCAGCAGCTTTACCGGGCCCGTGGGCACTGAAGCTTTCTTT.

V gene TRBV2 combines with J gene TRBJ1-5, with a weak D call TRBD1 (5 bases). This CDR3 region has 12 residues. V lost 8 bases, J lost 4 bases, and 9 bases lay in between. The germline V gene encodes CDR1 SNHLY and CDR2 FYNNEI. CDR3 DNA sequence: TGTGCCAGCCAGCAGGGAAATCAGCCCCAGCATTTT. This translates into CASQQGNQPQHF.

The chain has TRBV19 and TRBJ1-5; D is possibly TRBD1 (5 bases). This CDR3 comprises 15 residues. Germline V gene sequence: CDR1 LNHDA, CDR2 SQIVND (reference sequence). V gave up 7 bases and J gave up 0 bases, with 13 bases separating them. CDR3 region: CASNRGGHSNQPQHF. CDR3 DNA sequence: TGTGCCAGTAATCGGGGAGGACATAGCAATCAGCCCCAGCATTTT.

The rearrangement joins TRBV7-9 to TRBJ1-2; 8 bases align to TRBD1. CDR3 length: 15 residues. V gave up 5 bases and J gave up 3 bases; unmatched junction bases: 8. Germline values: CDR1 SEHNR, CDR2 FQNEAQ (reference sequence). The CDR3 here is CASSEDRGGDYGYTF. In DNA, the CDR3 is TGTGCCAGCAGCGAAGACAGGGGCGGTGACTATGGCTACACCTTC. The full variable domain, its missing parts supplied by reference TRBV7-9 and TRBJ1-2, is DTGVSQNPRHKITKRGQNVTFRCDPISEHNRLYWYRQTLGQGPEFLTYFQNEAQLEKSRLLSDRFSAERPKGSFSTLEIQRTEQGDSAMYLCASSEDRGGDYGYTFGSGTRLTVV.

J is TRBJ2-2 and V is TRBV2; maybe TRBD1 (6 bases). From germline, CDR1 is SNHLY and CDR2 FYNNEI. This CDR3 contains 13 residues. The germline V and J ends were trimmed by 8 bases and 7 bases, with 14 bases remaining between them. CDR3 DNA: TGTGCCAGCCCGACAGGTTACCTCGGGGAGCTGTTTTTT. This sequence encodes CASPTGYLGELFF.

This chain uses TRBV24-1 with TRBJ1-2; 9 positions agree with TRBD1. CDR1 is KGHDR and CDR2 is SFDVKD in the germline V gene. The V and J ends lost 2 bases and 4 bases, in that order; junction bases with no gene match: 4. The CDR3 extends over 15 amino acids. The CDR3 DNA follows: TGTGCCACCAGTGATTCGGACAGGGGCCTCTATGGCTACACCTTC. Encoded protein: CATSDSDRGLYGYTF.

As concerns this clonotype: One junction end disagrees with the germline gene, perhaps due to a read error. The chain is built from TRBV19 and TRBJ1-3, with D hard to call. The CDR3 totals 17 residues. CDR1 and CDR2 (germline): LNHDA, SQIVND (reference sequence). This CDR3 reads CAISPTAPVRSLNTIYF. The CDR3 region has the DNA TGTGCCATTAGTCCAACGGCCCCGGTCCGGAGCCTGAACACCATATATTTT.

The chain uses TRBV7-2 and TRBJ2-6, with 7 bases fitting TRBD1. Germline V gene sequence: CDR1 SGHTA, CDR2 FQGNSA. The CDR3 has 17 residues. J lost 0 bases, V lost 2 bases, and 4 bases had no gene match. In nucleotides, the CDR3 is TGTGCCAGCAGCTTACGGACAGGCAGCTCTGGGGCCAACGTCCTGACTTTC. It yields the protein CASSLRTGSSGANVLTF.

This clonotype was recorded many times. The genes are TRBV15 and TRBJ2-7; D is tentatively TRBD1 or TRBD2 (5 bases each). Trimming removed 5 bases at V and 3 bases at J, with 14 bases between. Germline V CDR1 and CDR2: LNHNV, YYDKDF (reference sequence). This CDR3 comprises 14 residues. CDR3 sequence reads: CATSVRDGDYEQYF. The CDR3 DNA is TGTGCCACCAGCGTCCGGGACGGCGACTACGAGCAGTACTTC.

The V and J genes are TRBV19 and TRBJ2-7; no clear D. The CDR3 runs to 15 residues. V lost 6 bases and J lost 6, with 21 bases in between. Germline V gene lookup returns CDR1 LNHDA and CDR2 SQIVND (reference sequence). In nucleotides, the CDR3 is TGTGCCAGTAGAAGCTTTGGTAGACCAAAAGGCGAGCAGTACTTC. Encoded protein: CASRSFGRPKGEQYF.

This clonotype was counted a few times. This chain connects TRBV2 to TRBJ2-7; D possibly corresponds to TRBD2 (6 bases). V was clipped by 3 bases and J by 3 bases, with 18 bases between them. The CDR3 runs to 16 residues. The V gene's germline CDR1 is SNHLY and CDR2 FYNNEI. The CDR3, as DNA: TGTGCCAGCAGTGATATGGCGGGAAGGGAGAGCTACGAGCAGTACTTC. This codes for CASSDMAGRESYEQYF.

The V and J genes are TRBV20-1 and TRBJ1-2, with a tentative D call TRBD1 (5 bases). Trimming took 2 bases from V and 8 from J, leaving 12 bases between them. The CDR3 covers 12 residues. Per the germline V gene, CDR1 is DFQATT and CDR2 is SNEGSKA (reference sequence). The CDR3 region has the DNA TGCAGTGCTAGAAAGGGACGCGAGGGCTACACCTTC. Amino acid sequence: CSARKGREGYTF.

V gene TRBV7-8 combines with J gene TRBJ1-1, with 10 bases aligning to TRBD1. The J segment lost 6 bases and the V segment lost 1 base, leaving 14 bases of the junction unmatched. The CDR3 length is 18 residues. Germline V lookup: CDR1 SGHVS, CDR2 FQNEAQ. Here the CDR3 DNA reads TGTGCCAGCAGCTTAGATCGTGGGACAGGGGTATTACAAGCTGAAGCTTTCTTT. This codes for CASSLDRGTGVLQAEAFF.

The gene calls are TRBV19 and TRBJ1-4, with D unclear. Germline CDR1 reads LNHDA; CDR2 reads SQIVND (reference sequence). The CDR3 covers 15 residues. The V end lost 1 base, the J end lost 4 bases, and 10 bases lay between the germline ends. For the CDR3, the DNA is TGTGCCAGTAGTATAGGGGTAGGGAGTAATGAAAAACTGTTTTTT. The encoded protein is CASSIGVGSNEKLFF.

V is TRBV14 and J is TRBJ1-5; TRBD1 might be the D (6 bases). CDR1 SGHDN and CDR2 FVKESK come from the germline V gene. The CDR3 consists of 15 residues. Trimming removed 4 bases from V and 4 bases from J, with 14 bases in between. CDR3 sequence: CASSPAGTPNQPQHF. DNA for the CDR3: TGTGCCAGCAGCCCTGCCGGGACACCGAATCAGCCCCAGCATTTT.

CDR3 bases: TGTGCCAGCAGCGTAGGAGGGGCCGTCAATCAGCCCCAGCATTTT. Translated, it gives CASSVGGAVNQPQHF. V and J are TRBV9 and TRBJ1-5; possibly TRBD1 for D (5 bases). V gave up 0 bases and J gave up 3 bases, with 10 bases separating them. CDR3 length equals 15 residues. Germline CDR1 and CDR2: SGDLS and YYNGEE.

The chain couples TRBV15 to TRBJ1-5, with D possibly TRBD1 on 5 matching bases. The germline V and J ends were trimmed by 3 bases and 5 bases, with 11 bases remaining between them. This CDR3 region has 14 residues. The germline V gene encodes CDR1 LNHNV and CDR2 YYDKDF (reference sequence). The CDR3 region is CATSRSGDYQPQHF. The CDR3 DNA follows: TGTGCCACCAGCAGGTCGGGGGATTATCAGCCCCAGCATTTT. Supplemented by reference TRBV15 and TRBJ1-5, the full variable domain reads DAMVIQNPRYQVTQFGKPVTLSCSQTLNHNVMYWYQQKSSQAPKLLFHYYDKDFNNEADTPDNFQSRRPNTSFCFLDIRSPGLGDTAMYLCATSRSGDYQPQHFGDGTRLSIL.

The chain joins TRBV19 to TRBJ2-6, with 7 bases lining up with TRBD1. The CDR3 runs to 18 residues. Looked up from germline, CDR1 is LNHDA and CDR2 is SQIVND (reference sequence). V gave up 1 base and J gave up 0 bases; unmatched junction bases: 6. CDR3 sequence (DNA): TGTGCCAGTAGTATAGGGGACAGAGACTTCTCTGGGGCCAACGTCCTGACTTTC. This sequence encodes CASSIGDRDFSGANVLTF.

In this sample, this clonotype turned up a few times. CDR3 loop: CATSSHTGKEKLFF. The CDR3 nucleotides read TGTGCCACCAGTTCCCACACCGGAAAAGAAAAACTGTTTTTT. The chain joins TRBV24-1 to TRBJ1-4; D is uncertain. Trimming left V 6 bases short and J 8 bases short, with 15 bases between. The CDR3 extends over 14 amino acids. Germline V gene lookup returns CDR1 KGHDR and CDR2 SFDVKD.

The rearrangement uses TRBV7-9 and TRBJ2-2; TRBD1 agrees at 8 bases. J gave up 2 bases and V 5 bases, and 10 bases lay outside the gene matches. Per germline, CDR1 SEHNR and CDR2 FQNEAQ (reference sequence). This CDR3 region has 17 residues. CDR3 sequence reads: CASSVPGTGFNTGELFF. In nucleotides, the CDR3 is TGTGCCAGCAGCGTCCCCGGGACAGGATTTAACACCGGGGAGCTGTTTTTT.

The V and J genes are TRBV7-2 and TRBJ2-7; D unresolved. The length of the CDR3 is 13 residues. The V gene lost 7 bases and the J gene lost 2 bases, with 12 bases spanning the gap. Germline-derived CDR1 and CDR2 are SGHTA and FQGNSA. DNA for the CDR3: TGTGCCAGCACCGTAGGGCAGGCCTACGAGCAGTACTTC. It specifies CASTVGQAYEQYF. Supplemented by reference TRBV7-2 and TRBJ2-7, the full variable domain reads GAGVSQSPSNKVTEKGKDVELRCDPISGHTALYWYRQSLGQGLEFLIYFQGNSAPDKSGLPSDRFSAERTGGSVSTLTIQRTQQEDSAVYLCASTVGQAYEQYFGPGTRLTVT.

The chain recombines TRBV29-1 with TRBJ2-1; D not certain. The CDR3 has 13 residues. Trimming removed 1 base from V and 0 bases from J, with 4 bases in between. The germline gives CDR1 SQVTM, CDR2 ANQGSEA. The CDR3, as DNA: TGCAGCGTTGAAGTGTCCTCCTACAATGAGCAGTTCTTC. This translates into CSVEVSSYNEQFF.

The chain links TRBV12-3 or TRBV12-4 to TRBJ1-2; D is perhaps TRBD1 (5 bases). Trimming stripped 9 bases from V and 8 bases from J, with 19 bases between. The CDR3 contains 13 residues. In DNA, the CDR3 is TGTGCCAGTTTCCTGAGGGGATTACGAGGCTACACCTTC. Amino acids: CASFLRGLRGYTF.

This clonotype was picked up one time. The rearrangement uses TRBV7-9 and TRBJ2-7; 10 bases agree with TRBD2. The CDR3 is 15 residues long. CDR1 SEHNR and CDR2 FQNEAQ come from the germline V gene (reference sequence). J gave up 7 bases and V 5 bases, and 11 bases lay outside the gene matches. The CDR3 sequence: CASSTTSSGSREQYF. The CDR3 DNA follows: TGTGCCAGCAGCACGACGTCTAGCGGGAGTAGGGAGCAGTACTTC.